This T cell receptor (beta chain) comes out of a study of blood T cell repertoires in COVID-19. Study-level background: Sites in the United States, Italy and Spain provided acute and convalescent COVID-19 samples. T cells, B-cell-depleted T cells, or PBMCs supplied cDNA or gDNA.

Germline CDR1 is WNHNN and CDR2 is SYGVQD (reference sequence). The CDR3 is 15 residues long. V was pared by 5 bases and J by 4 bases, with 8 bases of the junction left unmatched. Original data processing: The assay estimated nucleated cells by amplifying reference gene primers. Sequencing was performed with immunoSEQ multiplex PCR; in TCRdb, only in-frame clones are kept and a portion is missing. V, J and clone size derive from that table, while D and trimming were established from the DNA sequence. Found here are around 110,000 clones, roughly 84% of them singletons; the top ten hold over 1.2%. The chain carries TRBV10-1 and TRBJ2-1, with 7 bases identical to TRBD2. The sequence was collected from a man aged 35-49 years with acute or convalescent COVID-19. The sequencing sample was made of peripheral blood. The CDR3 DNA follows: TGCGCCAGCAGTCTTGGGCTAGCGGCTTACAATGAGCAGTTCTTC. It specifies CASSLGLAAYNEQFF.